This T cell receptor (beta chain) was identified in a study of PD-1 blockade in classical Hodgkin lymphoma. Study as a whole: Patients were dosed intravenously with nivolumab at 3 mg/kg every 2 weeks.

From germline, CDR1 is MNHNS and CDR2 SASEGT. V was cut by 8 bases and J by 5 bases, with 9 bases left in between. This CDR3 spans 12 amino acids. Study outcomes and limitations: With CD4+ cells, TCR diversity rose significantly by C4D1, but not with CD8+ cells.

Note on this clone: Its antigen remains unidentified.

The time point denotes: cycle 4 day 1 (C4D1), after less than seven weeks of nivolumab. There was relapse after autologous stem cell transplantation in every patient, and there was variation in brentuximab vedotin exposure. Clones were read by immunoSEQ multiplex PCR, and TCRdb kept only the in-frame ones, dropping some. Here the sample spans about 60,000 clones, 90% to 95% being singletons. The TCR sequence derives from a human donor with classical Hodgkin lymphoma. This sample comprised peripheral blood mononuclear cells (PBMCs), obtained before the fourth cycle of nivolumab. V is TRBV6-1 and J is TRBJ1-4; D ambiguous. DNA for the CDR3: TGTGCCAGCTCCCCCAAGAATGAAAAACTGTTTTTT. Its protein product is CASSPKNEKLFF.